The 19 T cell receptor beta chains below were found in one sample sequenced in a study of vaccination and CD4 T cells after COVID-19. Their antigens are not known. Indicated treatment: approximately 9-day PBMC culture with coronavirus spike peptide pools or control peptides (ViraFEST assay). Sequence data for DNA of cultured CD4+ T cells were generated by the Oncomine TCR Beta short-read assay. TCRdb reprocessed the PCR reads via MiXCR and lists one record per CDR3 protein. In the table there are approximately 9,500 distinct CDR3 sequences, around 60% of which are singletons. The sequencing sample was made of CD4+ T cells from blood, cultured in vitro. The receptors were gathered from a human donor who had recovered from COVID-19.

This rearrangement joins TRBV11-3 to TRBJ2-3; no firm D call. V was shortened by 4 bases and J by 2 bases, with 7 bases between the two germline ends. Germline assignment: CDR1 SGHNT and CDR2 YENEEA. CDR3 length: 13 residues. Here the CDR3 reads CASSSSHTDTQYF. CDR3 coding DNA: TGTGCCAGCAGCTCAAGCCACACAGATACGCAGTATTTT. Looking up the rest from reference TRBV11-3 and TRBJ2-3 gives the full variable domain: EAGVVQSPRYKIIEKKQPVAFWCNPISGHNTLYWYLQNLGQGPELLIRYENEEAVDDSQLPKDRFSAERLKGVDSTLKIQPAELGDSAVYLCASSSSHTDTQYFGPGTRLTVL.

The gene calls are TRBV11-1 and TRBJ2-3; D is uncertain. The V end was cut by 5 bases, the J end by 3 bases, with 15 bases between. The CDR3 length is 15 residues. Germline CDR1 reads SGHAT; CDR2 reads FQDESV (reference sequence). The CDR3 sequence: CASSPFRERTDTQYF. For the CDR3, the DNA is TGTGCCAGCAGCCCCTTTAGGGAACGTACAGATACGCAGTATTTT.

This sequence joins TRBV4-3 and TRBJ2-3; D may be TRBD1 (5 bases). Germline lookup yields CDR1 LGHNA and CDR2 YSLEER. The V gene lost 0 bases and the J gene lost 8 bases, with 12 bases spanning the gap. The CDR3 has 14 residues. CDR3 nucleotides: TGCGCCAGCAGCCAAGAGGGGCCTATTGGTACGCAGTATTTT. This translates into CASSQEGPIGTQYF.

The chain is built from TRBV6-5 and TRBJ2-5, with no clear D. CDR1 is MNHEY and CDR2 is SVGAGI in the germline V gene. This CDR3 is 14 amino acids long. V was trimmed by 1 base and J by 0 bases, leaving 6 bases between them. In DNA form, the CDR3 reads TGTGCCAGCAGTTACTTGGGGTACCAAGAGACCCAGTACTTC. It is translated as CASSYLGYQETQYF.

The V gene is TRBV7-3, the J gene TRBJ2-1; TRBD1 aligns across 7 bases. After removal of 0 bases from V and 5 bases from J, the junction contained 7 bases not matched to a gene. The germline V gene encodes CDR1 SGHTA and CDR2 FQGTGA. The CDR3 is made up of 16 amino acids. The CDR3 region has the DNA TGTGCCAGCAGCTTAACCCGGGACAGTGATGACAATGAGCAGTTCTTC. This sequence encodes CASSLTRDSDDNEQFF. The full variable domain, its missing parts supplied by reference TRBV7-3 and TRBJ2-1, is GAGVSQTPSNKVTEKGKYVELRCDPISGHTALYWYRQSLGQGPEFLIYFQGTGAADDSGLPNDRFFAVRPEGSVSTLKIQRTERGDSAVYLCASSLTRDSDDNEQFFGPGTRLTVL.

The chain links TRBV2 to TRBJ2-5; the match to TRBD1 covers 9 bases. The length of the CDR3 is 14 residues. Germline trimming cut 6 bases from V and 3 bases from J; bases unmatched to any gene: 5. Looked up from germline, CDR1 is SNHLY and CDR2 is FYNNEI. CDR3 amino acids: CASRPRTGEETQYF. The CDR3, as DNA: TGTGCCAGCAGGCCCCGGACAGGGGAAGAGACCCAGTACTTC.

The rearrangement joins TRBV5-1 to TRBJ2-5, with 12 nucleotides matching TRBD2. J lost 4 bases, V lost 4 bases, and 2 bases had no gene match. This CDR3 spans 14 amino acids. Germline CDR1 is SGHRS and CDR2 is YFSETQ. The CDR3 loop reads CASSVTSGRETQYF. CDR3 DNA sequence: TGCGCCAGCAGCGTGACTAGCGGGAGAGAGACCCAGTACTTC. The full variable domain, with the rest looked up from reference TRBV5-1 and TRBJ2-5, is KAGVTQTPRYLIKTRGQQVTLSCSPISGHRSVSWYQQTPGQGLQFLFEYFSETQRNKGNFPGRFSGRQFSNSRSEMNVSTLELGDSALYLCASSVTSGRETQYFGPGTRLLVL.

The V gene is TRBV20-1, the J gene TRBJ2-4; unclear D gene. CDR1 is DFQATT and CDR2 is SNEGSKA in the germline V gene (reference sequence). Trimming left V 4 bases short and J 0 bases short, with 7 bases between. This CDR3 comprises 13 residues. CDR3 DNA sequence: TGCAGTGCTATTGTAACAGCCAAAAACATTCAGTACTTC. Its translation: CSAIVTAKNIQYF.

The chain couples TRBV27 to TRBJ2-2; 10 positions agree with TRBD2. The germline V gene has CDR1 MNHEY and CDR2 SMNVEV (reference sequence). With V trimmed by 3 bases and J by 6 bases, 7 bases remained unmatched. This CDR3 contains 16 residues. The CDR3 DNA reads TGTGCCAGCAGTTTGATAAGCGGGAGGGCAGCCGGGGAGCTGTTTTTT. Protein sequence: CASSLISGRAAGELFF.

The CDR3 reads CASSNSLSEQYF. In DNA, the CDR3 is TGTGCCAGTAGTAACTCCCTGAGCGAGCAGTACTTC. The J gene is TRBJ2-7, the V gene TRBV19, with D uncertain. V was clipped by 4 bases and J by 6 bases, with 10 bases between them. The CDR3 consists of 12 residues. Germline loops: CDR1 LNHDA, CDR2 SQIVND (reference sequence).

Only a few counts were recorded for this clonotype. The gene calls are TRBV20-1 and TRBJ1-5, with TRBD1 as a possible D gene (6 bases). Per germline, CDR1 DFQATT and CDR2 SNEGSKA (reference sequence). CDR3 size: 15 residues. Deletions cut 0 bases from V and 2 bases from J, with 11 bases between. This CDR3 reads CSARDWAGGNQPQHF. The CDR3 DNA follows: TGCAGTGCTAGAGATTGGGCAGGGGGCAATCAGCCCCAGCATTTT.

The CDR3 protein is CASSHPSGGGGRTDTQYF. The CDR3 DNA reads as TGTGCCAGCAGCCATCCGAGCGGCGGGGGAGGACGGACAGATACGCAGTATTTT. This chain links TRBV7-6 with TRBJ2-3; 7 positions agree with TRBD2. V was clipped by 5 bases and J by 3 bases; unmatched bases: 17. There are 18 residues in the CDR3. Germline V gene sequence: CDR1 SGHVS, CDR2 FNYEAQ.

This sequence joins TRBV12-3 or TRBV12-4 and TRBJ2-1; the D gene is possibly TRBD2 (6 bases). Trimming took 6 bases from V and 7 from J, leaving 22 bases between them. CDR3 length: 16 amino acids. The CDR3 spells CASSPGLAALANEQFF. The CDR3 coding sequence is TGTGCCAGCAGCCCCGGGCTCGCCGCCCTAGCGAATGAGCAGTTCTTC.

By frequency in the sample, this clonotype is hyperexpanded. The chain recombines TRBV2 with TRBJ1-5; 7 nucleotides align to TRBD1. The CDR3 is 14 residues long. The V and J ends lost 5 bases and 5 bases, in that order; junction bases with no gene match: 6. Looked up from germline, CDR1 is SNHLY and CDR2 is FYNNEI. CDR3 sequence reads: CASSRQGRDQPQHF. The CDR3 DNA is TGTGCCAGCAGTAGACAGGGAAGAGATCAGCCCCAGCATTTT.

V usage is TRBV7-2 and J usage is TRBJ1-1, with 7 bases matching TRBD1. The V segment lost 4 bases and the J segment 5 bases; nucleotides outside the gene matches: 7. Per the germline V gene, CDR1 is SGHTA and CDR2 is FQGNSA. The length of the CDR3 is 14 residues. CDR3 in DNA: TGTGCCAGCAGCTCCAGACAGGGTTTGACTGAAGCTTTCTTT. This codes for CASSSRQGLTEAFF.

This clonotype was counted between two and nine times. The gene calls are TRBV30 and TRBJ1-6; TRBD1 might be the D (5 bases). Germline V CDR1 and CDR2: GTSNPN, SVGIG (reference sequence). CDR3 size: 14 residues. V was shortened by 4 bases and J by 6 bases, with 13 bases between the two germline ends. The CDR3, as DNA: TGTGCCTGGAATGAGGGGACCCGTAATTCACCCCTCCACTTT. Protein sequence: CAWNEGTRNSPLHF.

The chain is built from TRBV4-3 and TRBJ2-6; 12 bases fit TRBD1. Germline CDR1 is LGHNA and CDR2 is YSLEER. The ends lost 0 bases at V and 2 bases at J; junction bases unmatched: 5. The CDR3 totals 19 residues. As DNA, the CDR3 is TGCGCCAGCAGCCAAGAGTCGGGGACAGGGGGCACTGGGGCCAACGTCCTGACTTTC. Its translation is CASSQESGTGGTGANVLTF.

The chain recombines TRBV2 with TRBJ1-1; 8 nucleotides line up with TRBD1. V was clipped by 6 bases and J by 3 bases; unmatched bases: 3. The CDR3 is 13 residues long. Per germline, CDR1 SNHLY and CDR2 FYNNEI. The CDR3: CASRQGGYTEAFF. The CDR3, as DNA: TGTGCCAGCAGACAGGGGGGTTACACTGAAGCTTTCTTT.

The chain uses TRBV5-1 and TRBJ2-7; 7 nucleotides line up with TRBD2. The V gene's germline CDR1 is SGHRS and CDR2 YFSETQ. J lost 6 bases, V lost 4 bases, and 10 bases had no gene match. The CDR3 contains 14 residues. CDR3: CASSAIRRESEQYF. CDR3 coding DNA: TGCGCCAGCAGCGCCATCCGGCGGGAGAGCGAGCAGTACTTC.